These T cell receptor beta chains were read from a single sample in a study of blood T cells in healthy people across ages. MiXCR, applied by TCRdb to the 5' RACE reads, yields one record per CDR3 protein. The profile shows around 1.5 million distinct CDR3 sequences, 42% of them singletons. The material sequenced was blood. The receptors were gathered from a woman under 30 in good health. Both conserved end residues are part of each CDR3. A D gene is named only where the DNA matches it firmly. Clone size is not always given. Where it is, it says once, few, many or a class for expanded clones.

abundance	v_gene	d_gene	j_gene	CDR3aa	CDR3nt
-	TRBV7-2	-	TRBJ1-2	CASSLALGYVDGYTF	TGTGCCAGCAGCTTAGCGTTAGGGTACGTCGATGGCTACACCTTC
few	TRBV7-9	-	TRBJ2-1	CASSPRLRPYNEQFF	TGTGCCAGCAGTCCTCGACTACGGCCCTACAATGAGCAGTTCTTC
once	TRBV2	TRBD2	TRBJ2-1	CASSWVSGGTLSNEQFF	TGTGCCAGCAGTTGGGTTAGCGGGGGGACCTTGTCGAATGAGCAGTTCTTC
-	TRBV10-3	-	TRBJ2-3	CATRSGGPNTDTQYF	TGTGCCACCAGGTCGGGCGGGCCCAACACAGATACGCAGTATTTT
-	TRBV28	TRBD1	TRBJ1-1	CASMTGWTTEAFF	TGTGCCAGCATGACAGGGTGGACCACTGAAGCTTTCTTT
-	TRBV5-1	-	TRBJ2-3	CASSHDYPKGLSTDTQYF	TGCGCCAGCAGCCACGACTACCCGAAGGGCCTTAGCACAGATACGCAGTATTTT
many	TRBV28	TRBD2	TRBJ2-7	CASSSPGGSGLYEQYF	TGTGCCAGCAGTTCCCCCGGCGGTAGCGGGCTTTACGAGCAGTACTTC
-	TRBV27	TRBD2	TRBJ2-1	CASSRGGAGYNEQFF	TGTGCCAGCAGTCGCGGGGGGGCGGGTTACAATGAGCAGTTCTTC
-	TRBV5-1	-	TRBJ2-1	CASTMGETQFF	TGCGCCAGCACCATGGGAGAGACCCAGTTCTTC
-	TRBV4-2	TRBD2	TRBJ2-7	CASSQDPSAGEDEQYF	TGTGCCAGCAGCCAAGATCCGTCAGCGGGGGAGGATGAGCAGTACTTC
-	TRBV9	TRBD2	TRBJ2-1	CASSVDGGVPLEFF	TGTGCCAGCAGCGTAGACGGGGGGGTCCCGTTGGAGTTCTTC
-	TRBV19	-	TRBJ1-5	CASSTVPKKPQHF	TGTGCCAGTAGTACCGTCCCTAAGAAGCCCCAGCATTTT
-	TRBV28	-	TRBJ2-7	CAIGETNYEQYF	TGTGCCATAGGGGAAACTAACTACGAGCAGTACTTC
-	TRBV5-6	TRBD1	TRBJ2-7	CASSPPWDSSYEQYF	TGTGCCAGCAGCCCACCGTGGGACAGCTCCTACGAGCAGTACTTC
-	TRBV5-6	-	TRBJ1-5	CASSSNAGLDQPQHF	TGTGCCAGCAGCTCGAATGCAGGGTTGGATCAGCCCCAGCATTTT
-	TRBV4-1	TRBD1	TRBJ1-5	CASSQETGGAPGQPQHF	TGCGCCAGCAGCCAGGAAACAGGGGGAGCCCCGGGCCAGCCCCAGCATTTT
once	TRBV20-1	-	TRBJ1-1	CSARDRIATMNTEAFF	TGCAGTGCTAGAGACCGAATTGCGACCATGAACACTGAAGCTTTCTTT
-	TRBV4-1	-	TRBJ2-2	CASSQVNLVHTGELFF	TGCGCCAGCAGCCAGGTAAATCTAGTCCACACCGGGGAGCTGTTTTTT
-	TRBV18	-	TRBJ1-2	CASSPTEDYDYTF	TGTGCCAGCTCACCGACGGAAGACTATGACTACACCTTC
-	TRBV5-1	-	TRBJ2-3	CASSITGGRTDTQYF	TGCGCCAGCAGCATAACTGGTGGTCGCACAGATACGCAGTATTTT
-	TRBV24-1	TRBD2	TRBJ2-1	CATRSGAYNEQFF	TGTGCCACCAGAAGCGGGGCCTACAATGAGCAGTTCTTC
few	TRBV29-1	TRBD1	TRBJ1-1	CSVQTTGGLNTEAFF	TGCAGCGTTCAAACCACAGGGGGCCTGAACACTGAAGCTTTCTTT
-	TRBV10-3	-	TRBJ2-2	CAISESPPMAGELFF	TGTGCCATCAGTGAGTCCCCCCCTATGGCCGGGGAGCTGTTTTTT
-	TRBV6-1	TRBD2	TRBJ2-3	CASSRLAGGPSTDTQYF	TGTGCCAGCAGTCGACTAGCGGGAGGGCCCTCCACAGATACGCAGTATTTT
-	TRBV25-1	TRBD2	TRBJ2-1	CASSETASGGVFQETQFF	TGTGCCAGCAGTGAAACGGCTAGCGGGGGGGTCTTCCAAGAGACCCAGTTCTTC
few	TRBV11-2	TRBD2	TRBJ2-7	CASSPTRTSGSYEQYF	TGTGCCAGCAGCCCCACCAGGACTAGCGGGAGTTACGAGCAGTACTTC